Sequencing of this T cell receptor (beta chain) was carried out in a study of blood T cell repertoires in COVID-19. About the study: Samples came from the United States, Italy and Spain, spanning acute and convalescent COVID-19.

In germline, CDR1 is SGHRS, CDR2 YFSETQ. The CDR3 extends over 15 amino acids. Trimming at V came to 4 bases and at J to 8 bases, leaving 13 bases not matched to a gene. In the original analysis: Estimation of nucleated cell counts was performed using reference gene primer amplification. TCRdb's copy holds only in-frame clones and misses some; the assay was immunoSEQ multiplex PCR. That table supplies the V and J calls and clone size; D and trimming were determined from the DNA. This table holds about 480,000 clones, more than 70% found once. Patients from Seattle were sampled longitudinally, starting during active infection.

Material: peripheral blood. This chain joins TRBV5-1 and TRBJ1-1, with 8 bases fitting TRBD1. This receptor was obtained from a woman aged 45-60 years with COVID-19, enrolled during active disease. The CDR3 coding sequence is TGCGCCAGCAGCCCCTGGGGCCAGGGGGCATCGGAAGCTTTCTTT. It is translated as CASSPWGQGASEAFF. Based on the CDR3 plus reference TRBV5-1 and TRBJ1-1, the full variable domain is KAGVTQTPRYLIKTRGQQVTLSCSPISGHRSVSWYQQTPGQGLQFLFEYFSETQRNKGNFPGRFSGRQFSNSRSEMNVSTLELGDSALYLCASSPWGQGASEAFFGQGTRLTVV.